The 8 T cell receptor beta chains below were found in one sample sequenced in a study of T cell responses to AZD1222 COVID-19 vaccine. The data were produced by immunoSEQ multiplex PCR, yet TCRdb's version contains in-frame clones alone and is incomplete. The profile shows roughly 140,000 clones, more than 85% of them singletons. Sequencing used peripheral blood, obtained after recovery from COVID-19. These receptors were taken from an adult who had recovered from COVID-19.

The chain joins TRBV7-6 to TRBJ2-5; D tentatively fits TRBD1 or TRBD2 (5 bases each). The germline V and J ends were trimmed by 5 bases and 5 bases, with 21 bases remaining between them. This CDR3 contains 16 residues. Looked up from germline, CDR1 is SGHVS and CDR2 is FNYEAQ. The CDR3 sequence: CASSRTPGTDGETQYF. The CDR3 DNA reads TGTGCCAGCAGCCGAACCCCCGGGACGGACGGGGAGACCCAGTACTTC. Full variable domain (rest looked up from reference TRBV7-6 and TRBJ2-5): GAGVSQSPRYKVTKRGQDVALRCDPISGHVSLYWYRQALGQGPEFLTYFNYEAQQDKSGLPNDRFSAERPEGSISTLTIQRTEQRDSAMYRCASSRTPGTDGETQYFGPGTRLLVL.

A word on this clone: One end of the junction fails to match germline, which may point to a read error. V gene TRBV28 combines with J gene TRBJ2-7; perhaps TRBD1 as D (5 bases). The CDR3 has 9 residues. Looked up from germline, CDR1 is MDHEN and CDR2 is SYDVKM. The CDR3 protein is CAGGRGRDF. CDR3 coding DNA: TGTGCCGGTGGAAGGGGCAGGGACTTC.

Within the sample, this clone is large. The V gene is TRBV2, the J gene TRBJ2-1, with 8 bases matching TRBD2. CDR3 length: 16 residues. CDR1 is SNHLY, CDR2 FYNNEI, per germline. The J segment lost 5 bases and the V segment lost 4 bases, leaving 10 bases of the junction unmatched. The CDR3 spells CASSGGGGRSDNEQFF. CDR3 bases: TGTGCCAGCAGTGGGGGTGGCGGGAGGTCGGACAATGAGCAGTTCTTC.

The chain recombines TRBV7-9 with TRBJ2-7; D call uncertain. Germline-derived CDR1 and CDR2 are SEHNR and FQNEAQ (reference sequence). V was cut by 3 bases and J by 5 bases, with 11 bases left in between. The length of the CDR3 is 13 residues. Here the CDR3 DNA reads TGTGCCAGCAGCTTGGGCTCCCAGGACGAGCAGTACTTC. Its translation is CASSLGSQDEQYF. The full variable domain, in which reference TRBV7-9 and TRBJ2-7 provide the parts outside the CDR3, is DTGVSQNPRHKITKRGQNVTFRCDPISEHNRLYWYRQTLGQGPEFLTYFQNEAQLEKSRLLSDRFSAERPKGSFSTLEIQRTEQGDSAMYLCASSLGSQDEQYFGPGTRLTVT.

The rearrangement joins TRBV6-1 to TRBJ2-7, with unresolved D. The CDR3 is 15 amino acids. Germline loops: CDR1 MNHNS, CDR2 SASEGT. V lost 3 bases and J 6 bases, leaving 18 bases between the germline ends. CDR3: CASSDDGILPFEQYF. The CDR3 nucleotides read TGTGCCAGCAGTGATGATGGGATCTTGCCCTTCGAGCAGTACTTC.

The chain employs TRBV10-3 and TRBJ2-2; 12 positions agree with TRBD2. Trimming at V came to 6 bases and at J to 4 bases, leaving 9 bases not matched to a gene. Germline V gene data show CDR1 as ENHRY and CDR2 as SYGVKD. The CDR3 spans 17 residues. CDR3 region: CAIRDSTSGGSTGELFF. The CDR3 nucleotides read TGTGCCATCAGGGACTCGACTAGCGGGGGAAGCACCGGGGAGCTGTTTTTT.

The chain recombines TRBV27 with TRBJ1-5, with a tentative D call TRBD1 (5 bases). The CDR3 is 18 amino acids. Germline V gives CDR1 MNHEY, CDR2 SMNVEV (reference sequence). The ends were cut back, 2 bases at V and 1 base at J, with 18 bases in the middle. The CDR3 sequence is CASSLRPGRGRSNQPQHF. As DNA, the CDR3 is TGTGCCAGCAGTTTACGTCCGGGCCGGGGGAGAAGCAATCAGCCCCAGCATTTT.

Only a few counts were recorded for this clone. The chain carries TRBV13 and TRBJ2-2, with unresolved D. CDR1 is PRHDT and CDR2 is FYEKMQ in the germline V gene (reference sequence). With 5 bases removed from V and 7 bases from J, the gap between germline ends came to 8 bases. CDR3 length equals 12 residues. The CDR3 loop reads CASSQRVGELFF. The CDR3 DNA reads TGTGCCAGCAGCCAAAGGGTCGGGGAGCTGTTTTTT.